The T cell receptor (beta chain) under discussion was sequenced for a study of cytomegalovirus exposure and HLA in healthy donors. Study context: Earlier, 180 million or so T cells were analyzed, and some 120 million unique TCR beta sequences were found among them. Clustering assigned 81% of the 350 to 400 genotyped donors to the Caucasian-associated ancestry cluster.

PCR used 60 Vbeta primers and 13 Jbeta primers. Assay: immunoSEQ multiplex PCR; the TCRdb copy retains only in-frame clones and omits some. Of fewer than 110,000 clones in the sample, roughly three quarters were seen once. After removal of 8 bases from V and 2 bases from J, the junction contained 6 bases not matched to a gene. The CDR3 is made up of 14 amino acids. Germline CDR1 and CDR2: LNHDA and SQIVND (reference sequence). For this clone: Its specificity is not known.

Findings and limits, study-wide: A few chains tied to CMV proved CMV antigen-specific in vitro.

This TCR derives from a man aged 18 to 29 in good health and CMV-seronegative. The chain employs TRBV19 and TRBJ1-5; TRBD1 aligns across 7 bases. The specimen was PBMCs. The CDR3 DNA is TGTGCCAGTGGAGGGGGCGAGGGCAATCAGCCCCAGCATTTT. It encodes CASGGGEGNQPQHF.